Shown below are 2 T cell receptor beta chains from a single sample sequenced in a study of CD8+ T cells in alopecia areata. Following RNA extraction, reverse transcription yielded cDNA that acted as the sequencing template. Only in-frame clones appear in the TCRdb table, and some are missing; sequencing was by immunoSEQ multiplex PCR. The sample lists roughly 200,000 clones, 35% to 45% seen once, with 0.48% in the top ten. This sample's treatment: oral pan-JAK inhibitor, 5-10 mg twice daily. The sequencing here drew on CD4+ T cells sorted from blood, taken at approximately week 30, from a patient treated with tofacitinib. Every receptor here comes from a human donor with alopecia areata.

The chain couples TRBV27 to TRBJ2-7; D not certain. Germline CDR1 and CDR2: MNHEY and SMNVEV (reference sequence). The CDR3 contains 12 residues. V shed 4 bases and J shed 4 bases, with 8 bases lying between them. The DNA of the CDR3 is TGTGCCAGCAGTTCCGGACCTTACGAGCAGTACTTC. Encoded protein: CASSSGPYEQYF.

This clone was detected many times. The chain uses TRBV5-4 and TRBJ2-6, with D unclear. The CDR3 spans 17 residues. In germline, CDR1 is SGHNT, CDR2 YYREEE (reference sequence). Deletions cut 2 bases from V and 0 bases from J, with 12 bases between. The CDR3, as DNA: TGTGCCAGCAGCTTCCGGGCCTCTAGCTCTGGGGCCAACGTCCTGACTTTC. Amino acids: CASSFRASSSGANVLTF.